The 3 T cell receptor beta chains below come from one sample, sequenced in a study of CD8 T cells in Susac syndrome. An amount of RNA that ranged from roughly 0.5 to 1 ug was reverse transcribed with random hexamers. MiXCR was run by TCRdb on the immunoSEQ multiplex PCR reads, yielding one entry per CDR3 protein. The profile covers about 140,000 distinct CDR3 sequences, with more than 85% appearing a single time and 0.14% taken by the ten largest. The specimen sequenced was CD4+ T cells from PBMCs. Receptor source: a human donor with Susac syndrome.

The chain employs TRBV5-1 and TRBJ2-1; D might be TRBD2 (6 bases). CDR1 SGHRS and CDR2 YFSETQ come from the germline V gene. The V gene lost 0 bases and the J gene lost 4 bases, with 8 bases spanning the gap. This CDR3 spans 14 amino acids. The CDR3 is CASSLDRGYNEQFF. The DNA of the CDR3 is TGCGCCAGCAGCTTGGACCGGGGGTACAATGAGCAGTTCTTC.

The J gene is TRBJ2-3, the V gene TRBV25-1; TRBD1 aligns across 8 bases. J gave up 0 bases and V 6 bases, and 8 bases lay outside the gene matches. Germline V lookup: CDR1 MGHDK, CDR2 SYGVNS. The CDR3 spans 16 residues. CDR3 residues: CASRPSTGASTDTQYF. The CDR3 region has the DNA TGTGCCAGCAGGCCGTCGACAGGGGCAAGCACAGATACGCAGTATTTT.

V is TRBV3-1 and J is TRBJ2-7; 7 bases fit TRBD2. Germline V gives CDR1 LGHDT, CDR2 YNNKEL (reference sequence). The CDR3 is made up of 14 amino acids. Trimming removed 3 bases from V and 1 base from J; junction bases left unmatched: 3. The CDR3 region is CASSQGDYSYEQYF. In nucleotides, the CDR3 is TGTGCCAGCAGCCAGGGGGACTATTCCTACGAGCAGTACTTC.